These T cell receptor beta chains were read from a single sample in a study of regulatory T cells in long-lasting Graves disease. TCRdb ran MiXCR on the multiplex PCR reads and lists one entry per CDR3 protein. The sample yields roughly 500,000 distinct CDR3 sequences, around 12% seen once. The data also belong to a second study, concerning T cells in Graves' hyperthyroidism and ophthalmopathy.

The source material was peripheral blood mononuclear cells (PBMCs), sampled at new diagnosis, from a patient treated with antithyroid drugs. Every receptor here comes from a young woman with Graves disease. Each CDR3 is given without its conserved first and last residue.

V: TRBV18
J: TRBJ2-3
CDR3: ASSHPGGDTQY

V: TRBV12-3/TRBV12-4
J: TRBJ1-2
CDR3: ASSWGTVNYGYT

V: TRBV9
J: TRBJ2-2
CDR3: ASSVGQGMTGELF

V: TRBV7-2
J: TRBJ2-1
CDR3: ASSSTSGLAVQQF

V: TRBV28
J: TRBJ2-1
CDR3: ASTSGTSGSNEQF

V: TRBV7-2
J: TRBJ2-7
CDR3: ASSSDGARLYEQY

V: TRBV2
J: TRBJ2-1
CDR3: ASRPGPRLHNEQF

V: TRBV28
J: TRBJ1-5
CDR3: ASSPRPGQPQH

V: TRBV6-5
J: TRBJ1-4
CDR3: ASSYSGGTGQKLF

V: TRBV9
J: TRBJ1-2
CDR3: ASSVALEGERDGYT

V: TRBV9
J: TRBJ2-3
CDR3: ASSATPGTDTQY

V: TRBV13
J: TRBJ2-1
CDR3: ASMSGSRKYNEQF

V: TRBV27
J: TRBJ1-2
CDR3: ASSSWGGYGYT

V: TRBV27
J: TRBJ1-1
CDR3: ASSGGFGRVNTEAF

V: TRBV20-1
J: TRBJ1-1
CDR3: SARDRKGRNTEAF

V: TRBV19
J: TRBJ2-5
CDR3: ASSIGTGEETQY

V: TRBV9
J: TRBJ1-6
CDR3: ASSPAETGNSPLH

V: TRBV6-5
J: TRBJ2-2
CDR3: ASSYVENTGEPF

V: TRBV6-1
J: TRBJ1-1
CDR3: ASRSGGGAEAF

V: TRBV28
J: TRBJ1-5
CDR3: ASSTDTDQPQH

V: TRBV4-1
J: TRBJ2-1
CDR3: ASSRQGDVYNEQF

V: TRBV12-3/TRBV12-4
J: TRBJ1-3
CDR3: ASSLFGRGQRYSGNTIY

V: TRBV13
J: TRBJ2-3
CDR3: ASSLFRGRKQTDTQY

V: TRBV3-1
J: TRBJ2-7
CDR3: ASSQQGQGYYEQY

V: TRBV28
J: TRBJ2-1
CDR3: ASTTGIYNEQF

V: TRBV28
J: TRBJ2-1
CDR3: ASSFDPTSGNNEQF

V: TRBV4-3
J: TRBJ1-2
CDR3: ASSQDRGLDYGYT

V: TRBV4-3
J: TRBJ1-6
CDR3: ASSQARGSPLH

V: TRBV7-9
J: TRBJ1-1
CDR3: ASSLASLEAF

V: TRBV29-1
J: TRBJ2-3
CDR3: SIGRTGGEDTQY

V: TRBV11-3
J: TRBJ2-1
CDR3: ASSSLTPPHEQF

V: TRBV12-3/TRBV12-4
J: TRBJ2-4
CDR3: ASSRTPYTGDGIQY

V: TRBV19
J: TRBJ1-2
CDR3: ASSTPRDGKVLSYGYT

V: TRBV10-3
J: TRBJ1-5
CDR3: AISGRGEGNQPQH

V: TRBV24-1
J: TRBJ1-2
CDR3: ATSDQGQGGYGYT

V: TRBV20-1
J: TRBJ1-2
CDR3: SASDRGIYGYT

V: TRBV10-2
J: TRBJ1-1
CDR3: ASSEARGLLNTEAF

V: TRBV19
J: TRBJ2-1
CDR3: ASSILGTGTNEQF

V: TRBV19
J: TRBJ2-3
CDR3: ASSILTGRDTQY

V: TRBV28
J: TRBJ2-2
CDR3: ASHDTGELF

V: TRBV30
J: -
CDR3: AWSVPGVFEQF

V: TRBV7-2
J: TRBJ2-2
CDR3: ASNSGRDAGELF

V: TRBV19
J: TRBJ1-5
CDR3: ASSMRTGEGNQPQH

V: TRBV20-1
J: TRBJ1-1
CDR3: SASENTEAF

V: TRBV12-3/TRBV12-4
J: TRBJ2-7
CDR3: ASRKAGKGEQY

V: TRBV7-9
J: TRBJ2-1
CDR3: ASSLTEVAAEQF

V: TRBV12-3/TRBV12-4
J: TRBJ1-3
CDR3: ATVRYVPGNTIY

V: TRBV20-1
J: TRBJ2-7
CDR3: SAMTSGRTSEQY

V: TRBV19
J: TRBJ2-2
CDR3: ASVDRGSTGELF

V: TRBV2
J: TRBJ2-5
CDR3: ASSIIRETQY

V: TRBV6-5
J: TRBJ1-1
CDR3: ASSSGTGLGGEAF

V: TRBV6-2/TRBV6-3
J: TRBJ2-1
CDR3: ASSKGGLQWYEQF

V: TRBV6-1
J: TRBJ1-2
CDR3: ASRKGNGYT

V: TRBV19
J: TRBJ2-1
CDR3: ASSIGGGTYNEQF

V: TRBV14
J: TRBJ2-2
CDR3: ASSPGRGTGELF

V: TRBV4-1
J: TRBJ2-5
CDR3: ASSQINGGGETQY

V: TRBV7-2
J: TRBJ2-7
CDR3: ASSVSIIAEQY

V: TRBV19
J: TRBJ2-3
CDR3: ASSSSGLRTDTQY

V: TRBV7-2
J: TRBJ2-1
CDR3: ASSQIGGNEQF

V: TRBV3-1
J: TRBJ1-4
CDR3: ASSQDSWTGAEKLF